This paragraph covers one TCR beta chain sequence. Its cognate antigen is unknown. Germline V gene lookup returns CDR1 KGHSH and CDR2 LQKENI. The CDR3 totals 13 residues. The V segment lost 8 bases and the J segment 0 bases; nucleotides outside the gene matches: 3. The data originate from a study of cytomegalovirus exposure and HLA in healthy donors. On the study more broadly: Researchers previously reported finding roughly 120 million unique TCR beta sequences from 170 million or so T cells.

PCR involved 60 Vbeta and 13 Jbeta primers. As handled by the study authors: An analysis performed later counted roughly 79 million unique TCR beta chains (roughly 11 million of them shared). Here immunoSEQ multiplex PCR was the method, and the copy in TCRdb shows in-frame clones only, minus some. V and J calls and clone size are copied from that table; D and trimming were computed from the DNA. The sample consists of approximately 130,000 clones, approximately 80% of them appearing once. Study conclusions and caveats: One variant, a missense change in DCLRE1C, was linked in a later analysis to TCR beta V- and J-gene trimming.

This clonotype originated in a female donor in good health and CMV-seropositive. The gene calls are TRBV18 and TRBJ1-1; 7 bases agree with TRBD1. Sequenced input: PBMCs. CDR3 in amino acids: CASGDSLNTEAFF. DNA for the CDR3: TGTGCCAGCGGGGACAGCTTGAACACTGAAGCTTTCTTT.